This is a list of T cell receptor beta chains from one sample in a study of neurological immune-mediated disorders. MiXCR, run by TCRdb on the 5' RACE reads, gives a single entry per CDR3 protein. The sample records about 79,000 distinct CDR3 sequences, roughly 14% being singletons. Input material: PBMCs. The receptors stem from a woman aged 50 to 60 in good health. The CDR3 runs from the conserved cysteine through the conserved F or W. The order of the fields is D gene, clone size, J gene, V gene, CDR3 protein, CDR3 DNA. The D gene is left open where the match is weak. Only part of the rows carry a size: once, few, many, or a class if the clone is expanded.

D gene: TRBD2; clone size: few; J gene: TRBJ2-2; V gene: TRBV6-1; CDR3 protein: CASSDRPGLAGVTGELFF; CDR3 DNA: TGTGCCAGCAGTGATCGACCGGGACTAGCGGGAGTCACCGGGGAGCTGTTTTTT
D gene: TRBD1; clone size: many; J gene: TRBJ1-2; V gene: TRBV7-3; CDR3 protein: CASSLGQGDGYTF; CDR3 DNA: TGTGCCAGCAGCCTAGGACAGGGAGATGGCTACACCTTC
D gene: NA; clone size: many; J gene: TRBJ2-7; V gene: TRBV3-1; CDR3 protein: CASSQGLSQGAYEQYF; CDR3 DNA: TGTGCCAGCAGCCAAGGGTTATCCCAAGGGGCCTACGAGCAGTACTTC
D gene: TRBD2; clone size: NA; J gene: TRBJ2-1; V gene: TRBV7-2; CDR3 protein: CASSSAVAGGFNEQFF; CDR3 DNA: TGTGCCAGCAGCTCAGCCGTAGCGGGGGGATTCAATGAGCAGTTCTTC
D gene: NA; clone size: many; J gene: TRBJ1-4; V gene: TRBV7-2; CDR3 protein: CASSLALGGNEKLFF; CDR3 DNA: TGTGCCAGCAGCTTAGCACTAGGAGGGAATGAAAAACTGTTTTTT
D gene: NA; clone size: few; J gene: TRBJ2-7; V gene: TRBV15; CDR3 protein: CATSREKALNSYEQYF; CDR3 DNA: TGTGCCACCAGCAGAGAAAAAGCCCTCAACTCCTACGAGCAGTACTTC
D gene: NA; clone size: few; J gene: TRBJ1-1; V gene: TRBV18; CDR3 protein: CASSPVTGRDTEAFF; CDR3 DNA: TGTGCCAGCTCACCCGTTACAGGGAGGGACACTGAAGCTTTCTTT
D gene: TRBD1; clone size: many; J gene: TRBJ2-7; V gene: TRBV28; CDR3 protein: CASRYGTGGPYEQYF; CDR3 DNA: TGTGCCAGCAGGTACGGGACAGGGGGACCCTACGAGCAGTACTTC
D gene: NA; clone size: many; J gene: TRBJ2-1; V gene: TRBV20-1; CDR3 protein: CSALRGEYNEQFF; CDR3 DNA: TGCAGTGCTCTCAGGGGAGAGTACAATGAGCAGTTCTTC
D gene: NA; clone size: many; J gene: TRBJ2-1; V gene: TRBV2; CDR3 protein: CASTWDSSYNEQFF; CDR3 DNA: TGTGCCAGCACCTGGGATTCCTCCTACAATGAGCAGTTCTTC
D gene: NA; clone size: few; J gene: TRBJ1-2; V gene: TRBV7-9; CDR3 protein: CASSLAAGSNYGYTF; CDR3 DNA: TGTGCCAGCAGCTTAGCGGCAGGGTCTAACTATGGCTACACCTTC
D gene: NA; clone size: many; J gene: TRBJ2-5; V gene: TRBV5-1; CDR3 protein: CASTSDPGTYQETQYF; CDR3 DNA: TGCGCCAGCACCTCGGACCCGGGGACATACCAAGAGACCCAGTACTTC
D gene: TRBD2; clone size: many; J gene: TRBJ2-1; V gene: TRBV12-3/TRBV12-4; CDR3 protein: CASSLISGKTFF; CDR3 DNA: TGTGCCAGCAGTTTAATTAGCGGGAAGACGTTCTTC
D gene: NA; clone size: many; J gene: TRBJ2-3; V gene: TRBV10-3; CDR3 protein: CAISEGSGSTDTQYF; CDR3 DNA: TGTGCCATCAGTGAGGGGTCAGGGAGCACAGATACGCAGTATTTT
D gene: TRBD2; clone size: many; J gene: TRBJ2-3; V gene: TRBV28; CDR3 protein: CASSYPPAGDRADTQYF; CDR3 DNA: TGTGCCAGCAGTTATCCCCCCGCGGGGGATCGGGCAGATACGCAGTATTTT
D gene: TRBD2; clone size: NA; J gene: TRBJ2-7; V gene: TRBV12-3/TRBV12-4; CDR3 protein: CASSLSSGSSEQYF; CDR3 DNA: TGTGCCAGCAGTTTATCGAGCGGGAGTTCCGAGCAGTACTTC
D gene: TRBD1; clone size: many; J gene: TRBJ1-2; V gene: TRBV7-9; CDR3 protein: CASSFDRVYGYTF; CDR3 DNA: TGTGCCAGCAGCTTCGACAGGGTATATGGCTACACCTTC
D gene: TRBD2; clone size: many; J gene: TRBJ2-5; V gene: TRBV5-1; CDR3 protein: CASSPRTSGGFQQSQYF; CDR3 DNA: TGCGCCAGCAGCCCACGGACTAGCGGGGGATTCCAACAGTCCCAGTACTTC
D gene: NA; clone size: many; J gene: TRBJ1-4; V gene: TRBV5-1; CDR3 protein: CASSPQGREKLFF; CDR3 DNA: TGCGCCAGCAGCCCGCAGGGGCGGGAAAAACTGTTTTTT
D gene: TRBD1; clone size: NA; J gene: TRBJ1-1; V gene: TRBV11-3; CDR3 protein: CASSLRQGGTEAFF; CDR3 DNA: TGTGCCAGCAGCTTAAGACAGGGTGGAACTGAAGCTTTCTTT
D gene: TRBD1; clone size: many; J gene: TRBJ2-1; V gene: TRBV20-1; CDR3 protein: CSARDPRGTGGFEQFF; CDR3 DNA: TGCAGTGCTAGAGATCCTAGGGGGACAGGGGGCTTTGAGCAGTTCTTC
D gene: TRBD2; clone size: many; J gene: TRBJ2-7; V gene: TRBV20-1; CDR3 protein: CSALNGLAGGGQYF; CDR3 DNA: TGCAGTGCCCTGAATGGGCTAGCGGGAGGGGGGCAGTACTTC
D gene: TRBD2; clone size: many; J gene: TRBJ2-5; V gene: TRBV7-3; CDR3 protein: CASSFRLAGVETQYF; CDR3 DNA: TGTGCCAGCAGCTTTCGACTAGCGGGAGTTGAGACCCAGTACTTC
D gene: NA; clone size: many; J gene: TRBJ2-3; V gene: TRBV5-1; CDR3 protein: CASSPDTSRADTQYF; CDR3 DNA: TGCGCCAGCAGCCCGGACACCTCTCGGGCAGATACGCAGTATTTT
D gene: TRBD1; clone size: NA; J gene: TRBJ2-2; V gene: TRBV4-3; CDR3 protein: CASSQDLWTGAGELFF; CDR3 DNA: TGCGCCAGCAGCCAAGATCTTTGGACAGGGGCCGGGGAGCTGTTTTTT
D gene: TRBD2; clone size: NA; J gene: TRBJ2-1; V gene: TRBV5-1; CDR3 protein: CASSRTSGSNEQFF; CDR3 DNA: TGCGCCAGCAGCCGGACTAGCGGGAGTAATGAGCAGTTCTTC